These T cell receptor beta chains were read from a single sample in a study of blood T cell repertoires in COVID-19. Clones were read by immunoSEQ multiplex PCR, and TCRdb kept only the in-frame ones, dropping some. The sample has over 150,000 clones, roughly 85% seen once; the top ten hold around 20%. The material sequenced was PBMCs or T cells enriched from blood (not recorded which). The origin of the receptors is an older woman in a cohort exposed to, infected with or recovered from COVID-19 (not recorded which). The CDR3 runs from the conserved cysteine through the conserved F or W. D genes are given only for firm matches. Some rows mark clone size as missing; the rest say once, few, many or name a class of expanded clone.

.,TRBJ2-3,.,TRBV5-4,CASSSGQLTDTQYF,TGTGCCAGCAGCTCTGGACAGCTCACAGATACGCAGTATTTT
.,TRBJ1-5,.,TRBV12-3/TRBV12-4,CASTQGWGQPQHF,TGTGCCAGCACGCAGGGTTGGGGTCAGCCCCAGCATTTT
.,TRBJ2-1,.,TRBV27,CASSKRSSTRSYNEQFF,TGTGCCAGCAGTAAGAGATCTTCTACTAGGTCCTACAATGAGCAGTTCTTC
.,TRBJ2-1,.,TRBV7-2,CASSLPGSYNEQFF,TGTGCCAGCAGCTTACCGGGAAGCTACAATGAGCAGTTCTTC
.,TRBJ2-5,.,TRBV29-1,CSVGGPETQYF,TGCAGCGTCGGGGGGCCAGAGACCCAGTACTTC
TRBD1,TRBJ1-5,once,TRBV7-8,CASSARDSKYQPQHF,TGTGCCAGCAGCGCGAGGGACAGTAAATATCAGCCCCAGCATTTT
TRBD2,TRBJ2-1,.,TRBV2,CASTAVSSGANEQFF,TGTGCCAGCACGGCGGTTTCTAGCGGGGCTAATGAGCAGTTCTTC
TRBD1,TRBJ2-7,.,TRBV28,CASRPGQGYEQYF,TGTGCCAGCAGGCCGGGACAGGGCTACGAGCAGTACTTC
.,TRBJ1-2,.,TRBV5-8,CASSRTGREGYTF,TGTGCCAGCAGCCGAACAGGGCGCGAAGGCTACACCTTC
.,TRBJ1-2,.,TRBV5-6,CASSLAQAYGYTF,TGTGCCAGCAGCTTGGCCCAGGCCTATGGCTACACCTTC
.,TRBJ2-5,.,TRBV7-9,CASSLGLGRETQYF,TGTGCCAGCAGCTTAGGTTTGGGGAGGGAGACCCAGTACTTC
.,TRBJ2-7,.,TRBV7-9,CASSLVNEQYF,TGTGCCAGCAGCTTAGTTAACGAGCAGTACTTC
TRBD1,TRBJ2-7,.,TRBV9,CASSVRGQGYEQYF,TGTGCCAGCAGCGTAAGGGGACAGGGGTACGAGCAGTACTTC
TRBD2,TRBJ2-3,.,TRBV3-1/TRBV3-2,CASSFTSGRGTDTQYF,TGTGCCAGCAGCTTCACTAGCGGGAGAGGCACAGATACGCAGTATTTT
TRBD2,TRBJ2-1,.,TRBV9,CASSDSGRFIDEQFF,TGTGCCAGCAGTGATAGCGGGAGGTTCATAGATGAGCAGTTCTTC
.,TRBJ2-7,.,TRBV3-1/TRBV3-2,CASSQVLGAGEQYF,TGTGCCAGCAGCCAAGTTCTGGGGGCCGGTGAGCAGTACTTC
TRBD1,TRBJ2-2,.,TRBV9,CASSVGGNAKTGKVFF,TGTGCCAGCAGCGTAGGTGGTAATGCAAAGACAGGGAAGGTGTTTTTT